This entry features one T cell receptor beta chain sequence. This sample is drawn from a study of T cell responses to AZD1222 COVID-19 vaccine. The method was immunoSEQ multiplex PCR; TCRdb's version includes in-frame clones alone and lacks a portion of them. The sample records approximately 180,000 clones, around 89% being singletons. The CDR3 contains 14 residues. Germline CDR1 LNHNV, CDR2 YYDKDF (reference sequence). V was shortened by 0 bases and J by 7 bases, with 12 bases between the two germline ends. This sequence was found in an adult who received the MenACWY meningococcal vaccine as a control. J is TRBJ1-2 and V is TRBV15; TRBD1 is a possible D gene (6 bases). The sample consisted of peripheral blood, taken 28 days after the second dose of the MenACWY control vaccine. CDR3 in DNA: TGTGCCACCAGCAGAGATAGTTGGGGGGCTGGCTACACCTTC. It is translated as CATSRDSWGAGYTF.